This record concerns one TCR beta chain sequence. Antigen unknown. The data derive from a study of Ad26.COV2.S vaccination and SARS-CoV-2 variants. Assay: immunoSEQ multiplex PCR; the TCRdb copy retains only in-frame clones and omits some. Among about 350,000 clones, 80% to 90% were seen once, and the ten largest hold 2.5% to 3.5%. Treatment of the sample: roughly 18 received Ad26.COV2.S at low or high dose, single or two shots; about five received placebo; per-sample allocation not given. Sampling occurred on day 63 after the first vaccine or placebo injection. Notes on the study in general: Responses of spike-specific T cells (both CD8+ and CD4+) reportedly showed substantial breadth after vaccination. Analytic work on TCR breadth and depth might have understated the full extent of total T cell responses.

The germline CDR1 and CDR2 sequences are SGHRS and YFSETQ. The CDR3 totals 15 residues. Trimming pared 2 bases from V and 4 bases from J, leaving 15 bases between. This chain connects TRBV5-1 to TRBJ2-5; weak D call: TRBD2 (6 bases). This clonotype originated in a person aged 18-60 years who received the Ad26.COV2.S COVID-19 vaccine or a placebo. The specimen comprised peripheral blood, sampled in a trial of Ad26.COV2.S vaccine versus placebo. The CDR3 loop is CASSFREPAGETQYF. DNA for the CDR3: TGCGCCAGCAGCTTCCGGGAGCCCGCCGGAGAGACCCAGTACTTC.